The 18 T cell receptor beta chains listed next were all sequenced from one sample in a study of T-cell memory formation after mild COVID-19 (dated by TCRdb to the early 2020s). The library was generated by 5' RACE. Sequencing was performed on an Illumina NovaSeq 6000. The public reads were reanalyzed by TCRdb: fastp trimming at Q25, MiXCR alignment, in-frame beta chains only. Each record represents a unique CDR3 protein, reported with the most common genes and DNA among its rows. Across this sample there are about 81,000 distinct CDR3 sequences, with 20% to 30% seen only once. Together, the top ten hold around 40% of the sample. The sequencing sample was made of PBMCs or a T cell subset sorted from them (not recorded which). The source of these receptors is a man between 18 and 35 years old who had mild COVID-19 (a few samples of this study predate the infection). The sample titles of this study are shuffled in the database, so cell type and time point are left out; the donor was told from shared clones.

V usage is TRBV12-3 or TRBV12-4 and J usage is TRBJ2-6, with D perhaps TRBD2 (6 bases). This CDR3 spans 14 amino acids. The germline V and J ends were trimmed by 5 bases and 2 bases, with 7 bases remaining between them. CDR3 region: CASSGGTGANVLTF. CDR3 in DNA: TGTGCCAGCAGTGGCGGGACTGGGGCCAACGTCCTGACTTTC.

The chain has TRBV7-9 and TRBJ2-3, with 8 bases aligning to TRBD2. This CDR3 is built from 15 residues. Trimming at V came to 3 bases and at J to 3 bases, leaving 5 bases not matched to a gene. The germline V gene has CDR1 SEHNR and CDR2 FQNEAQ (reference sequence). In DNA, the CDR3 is TGTGCCAGCAGCTTCACTGGACTAGCAACAGATACGCAGTATTTT. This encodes CASSFTGLATDTQYF.

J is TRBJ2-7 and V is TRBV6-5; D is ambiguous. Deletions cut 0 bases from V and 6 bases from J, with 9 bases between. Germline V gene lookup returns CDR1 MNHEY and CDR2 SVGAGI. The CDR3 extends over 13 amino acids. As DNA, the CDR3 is TGTGCCAGCAGTTACTCACCGGCAGGCGAGCAGTACTTC. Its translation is CASSYSPAGEQYF.

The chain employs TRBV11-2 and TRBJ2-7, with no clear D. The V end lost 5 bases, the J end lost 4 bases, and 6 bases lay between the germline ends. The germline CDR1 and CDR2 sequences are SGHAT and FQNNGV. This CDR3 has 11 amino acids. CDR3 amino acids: CASSRMYEQYV. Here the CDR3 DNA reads TGTGCCAGCAGCCGCATGTACGAGCAGTACGTC.

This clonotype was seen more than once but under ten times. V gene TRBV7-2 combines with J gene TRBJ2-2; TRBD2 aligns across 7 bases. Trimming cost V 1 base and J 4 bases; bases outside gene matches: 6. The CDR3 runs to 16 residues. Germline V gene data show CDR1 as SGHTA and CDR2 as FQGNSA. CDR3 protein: CASSLGRGDFTGELFF. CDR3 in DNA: TGTGCCAGCAGCTTAGGTCGGGGGGACTTCACCGGGGAGCTGTTTTTT.

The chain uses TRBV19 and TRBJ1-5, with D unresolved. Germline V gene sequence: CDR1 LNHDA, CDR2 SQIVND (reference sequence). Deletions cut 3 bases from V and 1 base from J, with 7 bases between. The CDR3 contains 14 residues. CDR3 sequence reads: CASSILSSNQPQHF. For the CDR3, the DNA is TGTGCCAGTAGTATTTTGTCCAGCAATCAGCCCCAGCATTTT.

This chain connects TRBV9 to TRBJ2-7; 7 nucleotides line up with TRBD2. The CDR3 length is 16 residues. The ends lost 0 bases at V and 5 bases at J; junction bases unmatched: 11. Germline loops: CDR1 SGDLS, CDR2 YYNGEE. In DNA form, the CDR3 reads TGTGCCAGCAGCGTAGGACTAGCTAGATCGGTCGACGAGCAGTACTTC. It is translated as CASSVGLARSVDEQYF. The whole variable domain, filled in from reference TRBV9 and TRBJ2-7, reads DSGVTQTPKHLITATGQRVTLRCSPRSGDLSVYWYQQSLDQGLQFLIQYYNGEERAKGNILERFSAQQFPDLHSELNLSSLELGDSALYFCASSVGLARSVDEQYFGPGTRLTVT.

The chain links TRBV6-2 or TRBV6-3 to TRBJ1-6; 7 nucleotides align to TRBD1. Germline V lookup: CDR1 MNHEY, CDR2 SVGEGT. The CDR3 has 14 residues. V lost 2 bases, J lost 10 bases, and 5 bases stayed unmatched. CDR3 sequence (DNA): TGTGCCAGCAGTTACAGAGGGGGCGCCTCACCCCTCCACTTT. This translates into CASSYRGGASPLHF.

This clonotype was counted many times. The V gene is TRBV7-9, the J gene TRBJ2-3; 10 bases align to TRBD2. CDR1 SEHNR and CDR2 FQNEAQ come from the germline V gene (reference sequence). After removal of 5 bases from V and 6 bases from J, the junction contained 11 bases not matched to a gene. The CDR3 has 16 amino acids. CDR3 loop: CASSQRGGQDRDTQYF. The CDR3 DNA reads TGTGCCAGCAGCCAGCGGGGGGGCCAAGATCGGGATACGCAGTATTTT. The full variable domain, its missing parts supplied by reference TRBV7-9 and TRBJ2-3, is DTGVSQNPRHKITKRGQNVTFRCDPISEHNRLYWYRQTLGQGPEFLTYFQNEAQLEKSRLLSDRFSAERPKGSFSTLEIQRTEQGDSAMYLCASSQRGGQDRDTQYFGPGTRLTVL.

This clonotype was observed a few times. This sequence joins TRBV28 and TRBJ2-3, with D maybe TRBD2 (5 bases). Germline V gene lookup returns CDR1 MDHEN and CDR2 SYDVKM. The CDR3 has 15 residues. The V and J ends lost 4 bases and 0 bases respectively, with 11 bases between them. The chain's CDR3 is CASSSARGSTDTQYF. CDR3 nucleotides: TGTGCCAGCAGTTCAGCGAGAGGGAGCACAGATACGCAGTATTTT.

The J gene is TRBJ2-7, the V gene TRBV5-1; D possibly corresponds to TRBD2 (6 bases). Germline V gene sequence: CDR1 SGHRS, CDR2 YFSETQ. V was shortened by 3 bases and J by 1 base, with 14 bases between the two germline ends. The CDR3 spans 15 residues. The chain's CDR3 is CASSWSHGGSYEQYF. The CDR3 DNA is TGCGCCAGCAGCTGGAGTCACGGGGGATCCTACGAGCAGTACTTC.

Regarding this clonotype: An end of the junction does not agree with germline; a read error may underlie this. CDR3 in amino acids: CAGSRGRGADTEAFF. The DNA for the CDR3 is TGTGCCGGCAGCCGCGGACGGGGGGCAGACACTGAAGCTTTCTTT. The rearrangement uses TRBV6-2 or TRBV6-3 and TRBJ1-1, with D maybe TRBD1 (6 bases). Germline loops: CDR1 MNHEY, CDR2 SVGEGT. CDR3 length: 15 amino acids.

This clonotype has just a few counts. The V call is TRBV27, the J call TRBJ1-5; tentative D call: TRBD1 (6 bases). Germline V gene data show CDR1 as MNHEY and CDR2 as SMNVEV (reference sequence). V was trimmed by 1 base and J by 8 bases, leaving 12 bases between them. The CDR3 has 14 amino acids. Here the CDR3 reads CASSLLIGDKPQHF. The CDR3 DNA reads TGTGCCAGCAGTTTATTGATCGGGGACAAGCCCCAGCATTTT.

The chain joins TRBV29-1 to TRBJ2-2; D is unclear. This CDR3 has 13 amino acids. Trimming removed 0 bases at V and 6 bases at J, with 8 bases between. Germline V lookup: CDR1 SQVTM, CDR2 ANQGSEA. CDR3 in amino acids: CSVEDRGPGELFF. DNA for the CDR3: TGCAGCGTTGAAGATCGAGGCCCCGGGGAGCTGTTTTTT.

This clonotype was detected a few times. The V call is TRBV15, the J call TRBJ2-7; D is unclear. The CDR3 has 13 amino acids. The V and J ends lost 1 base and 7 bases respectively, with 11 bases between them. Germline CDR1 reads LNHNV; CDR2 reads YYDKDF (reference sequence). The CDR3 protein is CATSRVGMSEQYV. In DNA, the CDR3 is TGTGCCACCAGCAGAGTTGGGATGTCAGAGCAGTACGTC.

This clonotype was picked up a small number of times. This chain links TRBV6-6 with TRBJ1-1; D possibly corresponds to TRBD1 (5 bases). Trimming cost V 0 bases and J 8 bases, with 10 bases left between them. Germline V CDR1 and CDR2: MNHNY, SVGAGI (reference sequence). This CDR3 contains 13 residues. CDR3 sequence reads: CASSYSGLGEAFF. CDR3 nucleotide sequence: TGTGCCAGCAGTTACTCGGGACTTGGGGAAGCTTTCTTT.

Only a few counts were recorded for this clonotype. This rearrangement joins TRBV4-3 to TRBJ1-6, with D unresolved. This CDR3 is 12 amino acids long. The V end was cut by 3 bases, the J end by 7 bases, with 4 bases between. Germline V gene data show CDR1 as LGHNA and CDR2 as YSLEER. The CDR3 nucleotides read TGCGCCAGCAGCCATACCAATTCACCCCTCCACTTT. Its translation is CASSHTNSPLHF.

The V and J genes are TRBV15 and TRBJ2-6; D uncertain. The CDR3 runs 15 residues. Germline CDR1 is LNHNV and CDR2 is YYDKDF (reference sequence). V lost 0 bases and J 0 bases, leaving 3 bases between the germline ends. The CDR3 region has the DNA TGTGCCACCAGCAGAGACAACTCTGGGGCCAACGTCCTGACTTTC. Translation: CATSRDNSGANVLTF.